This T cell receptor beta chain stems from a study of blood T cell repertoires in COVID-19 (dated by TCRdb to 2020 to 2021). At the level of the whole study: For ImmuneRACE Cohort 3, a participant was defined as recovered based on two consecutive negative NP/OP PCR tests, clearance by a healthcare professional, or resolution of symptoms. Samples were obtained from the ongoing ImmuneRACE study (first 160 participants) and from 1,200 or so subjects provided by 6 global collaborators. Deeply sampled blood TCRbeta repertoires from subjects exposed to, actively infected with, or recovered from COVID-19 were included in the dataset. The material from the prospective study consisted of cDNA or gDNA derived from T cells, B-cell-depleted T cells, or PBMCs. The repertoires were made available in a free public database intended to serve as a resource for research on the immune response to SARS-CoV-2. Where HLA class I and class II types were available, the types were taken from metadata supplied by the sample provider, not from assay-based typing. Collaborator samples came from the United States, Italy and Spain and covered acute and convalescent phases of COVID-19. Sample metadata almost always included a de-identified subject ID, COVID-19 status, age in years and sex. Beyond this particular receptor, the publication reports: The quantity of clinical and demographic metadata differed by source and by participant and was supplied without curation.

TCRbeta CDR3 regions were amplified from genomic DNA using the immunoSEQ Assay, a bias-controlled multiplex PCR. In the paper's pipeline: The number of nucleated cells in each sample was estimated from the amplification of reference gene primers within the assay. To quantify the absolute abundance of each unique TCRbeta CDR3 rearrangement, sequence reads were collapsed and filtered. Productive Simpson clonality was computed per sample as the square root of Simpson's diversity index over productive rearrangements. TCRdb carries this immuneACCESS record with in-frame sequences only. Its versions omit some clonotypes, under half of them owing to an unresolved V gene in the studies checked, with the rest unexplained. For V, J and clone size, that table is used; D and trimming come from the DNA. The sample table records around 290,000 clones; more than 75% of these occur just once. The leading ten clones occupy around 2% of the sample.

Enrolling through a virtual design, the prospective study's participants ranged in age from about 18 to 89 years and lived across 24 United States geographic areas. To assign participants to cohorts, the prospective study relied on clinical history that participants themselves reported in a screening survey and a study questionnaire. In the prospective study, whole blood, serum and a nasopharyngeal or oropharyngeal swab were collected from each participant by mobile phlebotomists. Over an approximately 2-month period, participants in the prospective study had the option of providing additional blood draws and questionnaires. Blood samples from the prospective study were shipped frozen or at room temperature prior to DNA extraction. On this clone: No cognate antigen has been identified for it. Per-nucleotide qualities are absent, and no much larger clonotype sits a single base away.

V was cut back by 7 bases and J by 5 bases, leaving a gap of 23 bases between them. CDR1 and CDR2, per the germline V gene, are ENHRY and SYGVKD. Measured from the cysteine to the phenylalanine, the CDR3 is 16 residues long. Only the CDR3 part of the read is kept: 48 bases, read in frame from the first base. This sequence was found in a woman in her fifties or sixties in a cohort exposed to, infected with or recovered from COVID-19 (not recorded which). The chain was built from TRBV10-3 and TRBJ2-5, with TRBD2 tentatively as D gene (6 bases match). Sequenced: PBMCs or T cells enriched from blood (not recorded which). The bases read TGTGCCATCATAGGGGCCGTTAGCGGCTTAAGGGAGACCCAGTACTTC. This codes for CAIIGAVSGLRETQYF.